A selection of T cell receptor beta chains follows, all from one sample in a study of blood T cell repertoires in COVID-19. The protocol was immunoSEQ multiplex PCR, while the TCRdb copy is restricted to in-frame clones and leaves out a portion. The profile shows 350,000 to 450,000 clones, less than 85% of them singletons. Sequenced material: peripheral blood. These receptors originate from a woman between 18 and 29 years old with acute or convalescent COVID-19. Both conserved end residues are part of each CDR3. A D gene is named only where the DNA matches it firmly. Some rows have no size entry. The others give once, few or many, or a class for an expanded clone.

TRBJ2-5 NA NA TRBV7-6 TGTGCCAGCAGCTTAGTCGCAGGGCCCCAAGAGACCCAGTACTTC CASSLVAGPQETQYF
TRBJ1-2 NA TRBD1 TRBV14 TGTGCCAGCAGCCTCGGACAGGGGGCCTCCTATGGCTACACCTTC CASSLGQGASYGYTF
TRBJ1-1 NA TRBD1 TRBV6-5 TGTGCCAGCAGCCGGGACAGATACACTGAAGCTTTCTTT CASSRDRYTEAFF
TRBJ2-7 once NA TRBV28 TGTGCCAGCAGCCGCCCCGGGACTCGTGTTATGGGGCAGTACTTC CASSRPGTRVMGQYF
TRBJ2-7 NA NA TRBV12-3/TRBV12-4 TGTGCCAGCACGGACAGCTACGAGCAGTACTTC CASTDSYEQYF
TRBJ1-6 NA TRBD1 TRBV2 TGTGCCAGCACCGGGCAGGGGGATGGACCCCTCCACTTT CASTGQGDGPLHF
TRBJ2-1 NA NA TRBV9 TGTGCCAGCAGCGTAGCGGGAGCGTACAATGAGCAGTTCTTC CASSVAGAYNEQFF
TRBJ2-2 NA NA TRBV5-4 TGTGCCAGCAGCTTGTCGGCGGACAGTGGCGCCGGGGAGCTGTTTTTT CASSLSADSGAGELFF
TRBJ1-3 NA NA TRBV7-8 TGTGCCAGCAGCTTAGCCGGGCCGATGGAGGACACCATATATTTT CASSLAGPMEDTIYF
TRBJ2-7 NA NA TRBV12-3/TRBV12-4 TGTGCCAGCAGCTGGGCAAACGAGCAGTACTTC CASSWANEQYF
TRBJ2-3 NA TRBD2 TRBV15 TGTGCCACCAGCAGAGACCATAGCGGGGGGCGCGTCCGGACAGATACGCAGTATTTT CATSRDHSGGRVRTDTQYF
TRBJ2-3 NA NA TRBV5-1 TGCGCCAGCAGCTTGTCAGGGGGGCCAGATACGCAGTATTTT CASSLSGGPDTQYF
TRBJ1-6 NA TRBD1 TRBV9 TGTGCCAGCAGGGCGGGACAGTACAATTCACCCCTCCACTTT CASRAGQYNSPLHF
TRBJ2-7 NA TRBD1 TRBV18 TGTGCCAGCTCACCGGGACAGGGACCTTCCTACGAGCAGTACTTC CASSPGQGPSYEQYF
TRBJ2-3 NA NA TRBV24-1 TGTGCCACCAGTGATTTAGGGAGCAGCACAGATACGCAGTATTTT CATSDLGSSTDTQYF
TRBJ1-3 NA NA TRBV30 TGTGCCTGGAGTGGCAGATACTCTGGAAACACCATATATTTT CAWSGRYSGNTIYF
TRBJ1-1 NA TRBD1 TRBV19 TGTGCCAGTAGTATACCGGGACAGGGAGTGAGGACTGAAGCTTTCTTT CASSIPGQGVRTEAFF
TRBJ1-2 NA NA TRBV6-1 TGTGCCAGCAGTGAATTAGAGACAGGCGCCTATGGCTACACCTTC CASSELETGAYGYTF
TRBJ1-2 NA NA TRBV6-5 TGTGCCAGCAGACTACCCACAGGGTCGGGGGGCTACACCTTC CASRLPTGSGGYTF
TRBJ2-7 NA TRBD1 TRBV4-2 TGTGCCAGCAGCCAAGATTTAGGACAGGGTCATTGCGAGCAGTACTTC CASSQDLGQGHCEQYF
TRBJ1-5 NA NA TRBV27 TGTGCCAGCAGTTTTAGTGAGGGTCAGCCCCAGCATTTT CASSFSEGQPQHF
TRBJ1-2 NA NA TRBV9 TGTGCCAGCAGCGTAGCTCGAGATAACTATGGCTACACCTTC CASSVARDNYGYTF
TRBJ1-2 NA TRBD1 TRBV9 TGTGCCAGCAGCATCGGGACAGTCACTAACTATGGCTACACCTTC CASSIGTVTNYGYTF
TRBJ2-2 NA TRBD1 TRBV19 TGTGCCAGTAGTATAGAGACGACAGGGCGACCGACCGGGGAGCTGTTTTTT CASSIETTGRPTGELFF
TRBJ2-7 many TRBD1 TRBV7-2 TGTGCCAGCAGCCCAGGGCAGGGGGCATCCTACGAGCAGTACTTC CASSPGQGASYEQYF
TRBJ2-3 NA NA TRBV5-4 TGTGCCAGCAGCTTCTCGACTGGAGATACGCAGTATTTT CASSFSTGDTQYF
TRBJ2-5 NA TRBD1 TRBV5-4 TGTGCCAGCAGCTCGGGACAGCACCAAGAGACCCAGTACTTC CASSSGQHQETQYF
TRBJ2-3 NA NA TRBV19 TGTGCCAGTAGGCGTTTTGGGCGTAACACAGATACGCAGTATTTT CASRRFGRNTDTQYF
TRBJ2-7 NA TRBD1 TRBV5-6 TGTGCCAGCAGCGGCGGGACAGGAGTCTACGAGCAGTACTTC CASSGGTGVYEQYF
TRBJ2-7 NA TRBD2 TRBV7-9 TGTGCCAGCAGCTCATTAGCGGGAAGCTCCTACGAGCAGTACTTC CASSSLAGSSYEQYF
TRBJ1-1 NA NA TRBV29-1 TGCAGCGTTGTCATGGGAGACACTGAAGCTTTCTTT CSVVMGDTEAFF
TRBJ1-5 NA NA TRBV28 TGTGCCAGCACCCCGGGGGGGGCCTGGCTTCAGCCCCAGCATTTT CASTPGGAWLQPQHF